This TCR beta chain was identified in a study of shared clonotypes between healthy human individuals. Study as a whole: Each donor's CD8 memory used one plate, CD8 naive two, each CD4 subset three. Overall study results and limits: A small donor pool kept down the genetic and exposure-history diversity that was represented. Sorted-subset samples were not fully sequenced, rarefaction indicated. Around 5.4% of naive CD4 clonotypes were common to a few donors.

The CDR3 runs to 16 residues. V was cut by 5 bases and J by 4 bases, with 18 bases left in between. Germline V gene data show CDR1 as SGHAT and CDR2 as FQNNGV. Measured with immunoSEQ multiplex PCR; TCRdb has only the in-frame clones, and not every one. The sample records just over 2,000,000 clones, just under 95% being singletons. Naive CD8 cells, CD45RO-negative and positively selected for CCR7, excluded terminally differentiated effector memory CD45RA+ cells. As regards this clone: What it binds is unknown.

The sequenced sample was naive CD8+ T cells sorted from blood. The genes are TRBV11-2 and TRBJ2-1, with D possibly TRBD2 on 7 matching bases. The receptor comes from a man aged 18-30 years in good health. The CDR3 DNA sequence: TGTGCCAGCAGCCCGAGGAGGGGGGGTCATTACAATGAGCAGTTCTTC. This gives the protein CASSPRRGGHYNEQFF.